Presented here are 6 T cell receptor beta chains from one specimen sequenced in a study of long-term antiretroviral therapy in people with HIV (dated by TCRdb to between 2021 and 2024). Sequencing of the TRB variable region was done with the immunoSEQ hsTCRB v3.0 assay at survey level resolution. TCRdb's version of the immuneACCESS table is confined to in-frame rearrangements and falls short of the full clone set. An unresolved V gene accounts for under half of the shortfall where checked; the remainder is of unknown origin. For this sample the table gives about 34,000 clones, of which approximately 95% were detected only once. Roughly 3.5% of the sample is in the top ten clones. The starting material was unsorted PBMCs, obtained approximately 5 years after starting antiretroviral therapy. These receptors all come from a woman aged 45-65 years with HIV.

The gene calls are TRBV6-6 and TRBJ2-5; no firm D call. The V end lost 5 bases, the J end lost 3 bases, and 13 bases lay between the germline ends. The germline CDR1 and CDR2 sequences are MNHNY and SVGAGI (reference sequence). The CDR3 loop spans 14 amino acids. The CDR3 DNA reads as TGTGCCAGCAGTCCAGCGAGAGGTAAAGAGACCCAGTACTTC. Protein product: CASSPARGKETQYF.

The V call is TRBV9, the J call TRBJ2-3, with 8 bases lining up with TRBD2. The junction had 6 bases not matched to a gene; V was cut back by 3 bases and J by 3 bases. Germline-derived CDR1 and CDR2 are SGDLS and YYNGEE. This CDR3 comprises 15 residues. The CDR3 sequence is CASSEGLVQTDTQYF. The CDR3 DNA reads TGTGCCAGCAGCGAGGGACTAGTACAGACAGATACGCAGTATTTT.

This clone has a single count. This chain connects TRBV7-3 to TRBJ2-1; 8 nucleotides line up with TRBD2. CDR1 SGHTA and CDR2 FQGTGA come from the germline V gene. The trim removed 3 bases at V and 8 bases at J, leaving 3 bases unmatched. CDR3 length: 13 amino acids. CDR3 nucleotides: TGTGCCAGCAGCTTTTTCGGGGGGGATGAGCAGTTCTTC. Protein: CASSFFGGDEQFF.

The V gene is TRBV5-1, the J gene TRBJ2-4, with 10 bases lining up with TRBD2. The CDR3 loop spans 16 amino acids. CDR1 is SGHRS and CDR2 is YFSETQ in the germline V gene. Trimming removed 3 bases from V and 3 bases from J; junction bases left unmatched: 6. CDR3: CASSSSGGAGKNIQYF. The DNA of the CDR3 is TGCGCCAGCAGCTCGAGCGGGGGGGCGGGCAAAAACATTCAGTACTTC.

The DNA for the CDR3 is TGTGCCAGCCGCCTGGGGGCTACCTCCTACGAGCAGTACTTC. It codes for CASRLGATSYEQYF. This chain uses TRBV6-6 with TRBJ2-7; possible D gene TRBD1, 6 bases. With 8 bases removed from V and 0 bases from J, the gap between germline ends came to 14 bases. Germline V lookup: CDR1 MNHNY, CDR2 SVGAGI (reference sequence). CDR3 length: 14 amino acids.

The V gene is TRBV12-5, the J gene TRBJ1-2, with D perhaps TRBD1 (5 bases). The germline CDR1 and CDR2 sequences are LGHNT and FRNRAP. The CDR3 has 14 residues. V lost 1 base and J lost 8, with 14 bases in between. CDR3 sequence (DNA): TGTGCTAGTGGTTTGGATCCGGGACGGGCGGGCTACACCTTC. Its protein product is CASGLDPGRAGYTF.